This T cell receptor (beta chain) emerged from a study of T cells in Graves' hyperthyroidism and ophthalmopathy. Germline-derived CDR1 and CDR2 are WSHSY and SAAADI. The CDR3 runs 16 residues. Between the trimmed V and J ends, which lost 6 bases and 6 bases, there was a span of 18 bases. This clonotype was picked up a small number of times. RNA transcripts yielded amplified TCR beta CDR3 regions. The HTBI primer set drove a first-round RT-PCR of the TCR CDR3. TCRdb ran MiXCR on the multiplex PCR reads and lists one entry per CDR3 protein. The data hold fewer than 650,000 distinct CDR3 sequences, with 35% to 50% observed a single time.

The sequence derives from an adult woman with Graves' disease, either hyperthyroidism or ophthalmopathy (not recorded which). Material for sequencing was peripheral blood or thyroid tissue (not recorded which). The chain carries TRBV10-2 and TRBJ1-6; D is possibly TRBD1 (5 bases). CDR3 nucleotides: TGCGCCAGCAGCCCACTCACCGGGGCCGGTAATTCACCCCTCCACTTT. Its translation is CASSPLTGAGNSPLHF.